Sequencing of this TCR beta chain was carried out in a study of T-cell reconstitution after alpha-beta-depleted transplantation in children. Unique molecular identifiers featured in how the TCRbeta library was prepared. TCRdb recomputed calls from the PCR reads with MiXCR, one row per CDR3 protein. The repertoire includes roughly 420,000 distinct CDR3 sequences, around 15% of them detected once, and 25% to 30% sits in the top ten. V was pared by 1 base and J by 4 bases, with 15 bases between. Germline assignment: CDR1 KGHDR and CDR2 SFDVKD. The CDR3 runs to 17 residues. This clonotype occurred many times. The antigen is not known. Findings of the study overall: Expanded graft clones numbering several hundred reportedly gave rise to alpha-beta T cells about two months after transplant. Surviving recipient T cells and thymic progenitors accounted for the high day-60 TCRbeta diversity observed in some patients. Diversity and T-cell counts at one year after transplant derived mostly from new T cells.

The sequence was obtained from a boy less than two years old who had a stem cell transplant for Wiskott-Aldrich syndrome, so the T cells may come from the graft donor. The J gene is TRBJ2-2, the V gene TRBV24-1, with TRBD1 as a possible D gene (6 bases). This sample comprised PBMCs, mostly from graft donor cells, obtained 360 days after TCRalphabeta/CD19-depleted stem cell transplant. The CDR3 protein is CATSDFQGLGPTGELFF. The CDR3 nucleotides are TGTGCCACCAGTGATTTCCAGGGGCTCGGTCCCACCGGGGAGCTGTTTTTT.